Given below is one TCR beta chain in context. Amplified TCR beta CDR3 regions came from RNA transcripts. The HTBI primer set was used in a first-round RT-PCR of the TCR CDR3. In TCRdb, the multiplex PCR reads were re-called with MiXCR into one record per CDR3 protein. The table has a few hundred thousand distinct CDR3 sequences, approximately 15% seen once. Germline CDR1 is SGHVS and CDR2 is FNYEAQ. V lost 1 base and J lost 6; bases outside the gene matches: 6. This CDR3 region has 16 residues. This sample was taken from a study of T cells in Graves' hyperthyroidism and ophthalmopathy. Background on the study: Peripheral blood sampling occurred at initial diagnosis, before any treatment.

Input material: blood. This chain links TRBV7-6 with TRBJ2-1; 10 bases agree with TRBD1. This TCR came from a woman between 40 and 50 years old with Graves' hyperthyroidism. In nucleotides, the CDR3 is TGTGCCAGCAGCTTAGATCCCCGGGACAGGGGCAATGAGCAGTTCTTC. Protein product: CASSLDPRDRGNEQFF.